This is a list of T cell receptor beta chains from one sample in a study of blood T cell repertoires in COVID-19. Clones were sequenced by immunoSEQ multiplex PCR, and TCRdb holds only the in-frame ones, with some missing. The sample contains 300,000 to 400,000 clones, 90% to 95% of which appear only once. Sequenced sample: peripheral blood. These TCRs come from a woman younger than 35 who had recovered from COVID-19. Both conserved end residues are trimmed from each CDR3. D genes are given only for firm matches.

D	V	CDR3
TRBD1	TRBV5-6	ASSAGQGDYGYT
TRBD2	TRBV27	ASRSSGQYNEQF
NA	TRBV29-1	SVEPPGWDEKLF
TRBD1	TRBV6-5	ASSSAGGGWGYT
NA	TRBV18	ASTGLSGDYGYT
TRBD2	TRBV28	ASSYPLGLGGIQY
TRBD1	TRBV10-3	AISVDRGNIEKLF
NA	TRBV5-1	ASSLVAGATGELF
NA	TRBV11-2	ASSSTGASPGNTIY
TRBD2	TRBV7-7	ASSLSASGGDEQF
TRBD1	TRBV6-2/TRBV6-3	ASSSGTAGTQY
NA	TRBV5-8	ASSPGWGGGYTDTQY
NA	TRBV7-2	ASSLLDFPLTDTQY
NA	TRBV9	ASSVAGAAGELF
NA	TRBV11-2	ASSLDFGYSTDTQY
TRBD2	TRBV7-9	ASSLAAGGTTDTQY
TRBD1	TRBV5-1	ASSVLRGAKNIQY
TRBD2	TRBV23-1	ARNLRVNKREKRRCSYNEQF
NA	TRBV6-5	ASSTPGLGGNTIY
TRBD2	TRBV11-2	ASSFRPSGETQY
NA	TRBV27	ASSFSDRLLTDTQY
NA	TRBV12-3/TRBV12-4	ASSLKAQGLTF
NA	TRBV6-5	ASSRGGKGNYGYT
TRBD1	TRBV30	AWSPGQGFESPLH
NA	TRBV5-1	ASSLAPRGGNQPQH
TRBD2	TRBV5-4	ASSRIIAGALGELF
TRBD2	TRBV11-2	ASSSGTSGAQY
NA	TRBV29-1	SVEGREGRAYGYT
NA	TRBV9	ASSARGSGSSTDTQY
NA	TRBV24-1	ATSDFAAVQRETQY
TRBD2	TRBV28	ASSLRSGRLGEQF
TRBD2	TRBV2	ASSVLAGVGTDTQY
NA	TRBV27	ASSLRGRVNEQF
NA	TRBV6-2/TRBV6-3	ASSYLADHTGELF
TRBD1	TRBV29-1	SVDEGAGNEKLF
TRBD1	TRBV11-3	ASSRGQGNTEAF
TRBD1	TRBV7-2	ASSFSNTGGLTGELF
TRBD2	TRBV10-3	ATSFSGSMAKNIQY
TRBD1	TRBV27	ASGGTANNSPLH
TRBD2	TRBV10-2	ASSMAGGPHNEQF
NA	TRBV7-6	ASSRRTSGNTIY
NA	TRBV6-5	ASSPTQTGNYGYT
TRBD1	TRBV5-6	ASHDRASNQPQH
NA	TRBV27	ASGPQGSYNSPLH
NA	TRBV24-1	ATSDISGRSTDTQY